A single sample is the source of the 31 T cell receptor beta chains below, sequenced in a study of blood T cell repertoires in COVID-19. Only in-frame clones appear in the TCRdb table, and some are missing; sequencing was by immunoSEQ multiplex PCR. The repertoire holds approximately 59,000 clones, about 81% seen once, with about 30% in the top ten. Source material: peripheral blood. The receptors were gathered from a man in his sixties with COVID-19, enrolled during active disease.

V gene TRBV6-5 combines with J gene TRBJ1-1; D perhaps matches TRBD1 (6 bases). CDR3 length: 13 amino acids. The V and J ends lost 6 bases and 7 bases respectively, with 15 bases between them. Germline CDR1 MNHEY, CDR2 SVGAGI. The CDR3 bases are TGTGCCAGCAGGGGGAAACAGGGTCTTGAAGCTTTCTTT. This sequence encodes CASRGKQGLEAFF.

The chain has TRBV5-1 and TRBJ2-5, with 9 nucleotides matching TRBD1. The CDR3 spans 14 residues. Germline V lookup: CDR1 SGHRS, CDR2 YFSETQ. J lost 3 bases, V lost 4 bases, and 4 bases had no gene match. This CDR3 is CASSRGQGEETQYF. CDR3 bases: TGCGCCAGCAGCAGGGGACAGGGAGAAGAGACCCAGTACTTC.

The chain combines TRBV18 with TRBJ2-7; 8 positions match TRBD1. Germline CDR1 and CDR2: KGHSH and LQKENI. The V segment lost 3 bases and the J segment 1 base; nucleotides outside the gene matches: 5. This CDR3 spans 15 amino acids. CDR3 sequence (DNA): TGTGCCAGCTCACCGCAAACAGGGGGTTCCTACGAGCAGTACTTC. It encodes CASSPQTGGSYEQYF.

V gene TRBV18 combines with J gene TRBJ2-7; 8 bases align to TRBD2. V was pared by 3 bases and J by 6 bases, with 4 bases of the junction left unmatched. CDR3 length: 13 residues. Germline-derived CDR1 and CDR2 are KGHSH and LQKENI. The CDR3 DNA reads TGTGCCAGCTCACCCTCCGGGGGGGCCGAGCAGTACTTC. Translation gives CASSPSGGAEQYF.

V is TRBV5-4 and J is TRBJ2-5, with D unclear. Germline CDR1 reads SGHNT; CDR2 reads YYREEE (reference sequence). This CDR3 spans 15 amino acids. The V gene lost 4 bases and the J gene lost 0 bases, with 13 bases spanning the gap. The DNA for the CDR3 is TGTGCCAGCAGCCTCCCGACACCTTACCAAGAGACCCAGTACTTC. Its translation: CASSLPTPYQETQYF.

The gene calls are TRBV9 and TRBJ2-2; D not certain. The germline CDR1 and CDR2 sequences are SGDLS and YYNGEE. V shed 0 bases and J shed 5 bases, with 5 bases lying between them. The CDR3 covers 13 residues. The CDR3 bases are TGTGCCAGCAGCGTAGTACAGACCGGGGAGCTGTTTTTT. It codes for CASSVVQTGELFF.

This clone was observed a single time. The rearrangement links TRBV27 to TRBJ2-1; 7 bases line up with TRBD2. The CDR3 loop spans 17 amino acids. The V gene end was trimmed by 6 bases and the J gene end by 6 bases; junction bases not matched to a gene: 17. In germline, CDR1 is MNHEY, CDR2 SMNVEV (reference sequence). CDR3: CASRRGSAAYLINEQFF. The CDR3, as DNA: TGTGCCAGCAGGCGGGGGTCGGCAGCCTACCTGATCAATGAGCAGTTCTTC.

This sequence joins TRBV5-1 and TRBJ2-7; no firm D call. Looked up from germline, CDR1 is SGHRS and CDR2 is YFSETQ. Deletions cut 5 bases from V and 0 bases from J, with 9 bases between. The CDR3 consists of 13 residues. The CDR3 here is CASREVSSYEQYF. CDR3 in DNA: TGCGCCAGCAGAGAGGTAAGCTCCTACGAGCAGTACTTC.

The V call is TRBV7-3, the J call TRBJ1-6, with 8 nucleotides matching TRBD1. Trimming cost V 8 bases and J 9 bases; bases outside gene matches: 6. The CDR3 extends over 13 amino acids. The germline gives CDR1 SGHTA, CDR2 FQGTGA. The DNA for the CDR3 is TGTGCCAGCTCTCTCGACAGGGGTTCACCCCTCCACTTT. It is translated as CASSLDRGSPLHF.

V and J are TRBV3-1 (or the pseudogene TRBV3-2) and TRBJ1-2; tentatively, D is TRBD1 (6 bases). The V gene's germline CDR1 is LGHDT and CDR2 YNNKEL (reference sequence). This CDR3 has 14 amino acids. The germline V and J ends were trimmed by 5 bases and 5 bases, with 15 bases remaining between them. In DNA form, the CDR3 reads TGTGCCAGCAGCTCACAGGGCGGGAGGTATGGCTACACCTTC. It codes for CASSSQGGRYGYTF.

The V gene is TRBV11-1, the J gene TRBJ2-5; 8 bases map to TRBD2. The CDR3 totals 16 residues. The V gene's germline CDR1 is SGHAT and CDR2 FQDESV (reference sequence). V trimming: 7 bases; J trimming: 0 bases; junction bases outside the gene matches: 10. The CDR3 DNA is TGTGCCAGCACTCAAATCCTAGCGGGCGACCAAGAGACCCAGTACTTC. Protein product: CASTQILAGDQETQYF.

The V call is TRBV11-2, the J call TRBJ2-7; possible D gene TRBD1, 6 bases. The germline CDR1 and CDR2 sequences are SGHAT and FQNNGV. With 5 bases removed from V and 5 bases from J, the gap between germline ends came to 19 bases. This CDR3 is 15 amino acids long. The CDR3 spells CASSHQGLVANEQYF. The CDR3 coding sequence is TGTGCCAGCAGCCATCAGGGGCTGGTCGCGAACGAGCAGTACTTC.

This chain uses TRBV18 with TRBJ2-3, with D uncertain. Between the trimmed V and J ends, which lost 5 bases and 6 bases, there was a span of 9 bases. The CDR3 loop spans 12 amino acids. Germline lookup yields CDR1 KGHSH and CDR2 LQKENI. CDR3 coding DNA: TGTGCCAGCTCATACAGTTCGGATACGCAGTATTTT. Residues: CASSYSSDTQYF.

The chain has TRBV19 and TRBJ1-5; TRBD1 might be the D (6 bases). The germline gives CDR1 LNHDA, CDR2 SQIVND (reference sequence). The CDR3 runs to 14 residues. Trimming cost V 7 bases and J 6 bases, with 16 bases left between them. The CDR3 DNA reads TGTGCCAGTATTTACAGGGTTGAGGGTCAGCCCCAGCATTTT. Protein: CASIYRVEGQPQHF. Full variable domain (missing parts from reference TRBV19 and TRBJ1-5): DGGITQSPKYLFRKEGQNVTLSCEQNLNHDAMYWYRQDPGQGLRLIYYSQIVNDFQKGDIAEGYSVSREKKESFPLTVTSAQKNPTAFYLCASIYRVEGQPQHFGDGTRLSIL.

This clone was detected a few times. CDR3 coding DNA: TGTGCCAGCAGTGGCGGGACAGTCAATGAGCAGTTCTTC. This codes for CASSGGTVNEQFF. The chain carries TRBV9 and TRBJ2-1; tentative D call: TRBD1 (7 bases). V lost 5 bases and J lost 6, with 12 bases in between. This CDR3 is 13 amino acids long. Germline V lookup: CDR1 SGDLS, CDR2 YYNGEE.

This clone was counted only a few times. The gene calls are TRBV15 and TRBJ2-7; tentative D call: TRBD1 (5 bases). Germline V gives CDR1 LNHNV, CDR2 YYDKDF (reference sequence). This CDR3 comprises 15 residues. V shed 0 bases and J shed 6 bases, with 15 bases lying between them. In DNA form, the CDR3 reads TGTGCCACCAGCAGAGATTACGGCCAGGGCGGCGAGCAGTACTTC. Translated, it gives CATSRDYGQGGEQYF.

The V and J genes are TRBV5-6 and TRBJ2-2; D may be TRBD1 (6 bases). CDR1 SGHDT and CDR2 YYEEEE come from the germline V gene. Trimming removed 2 bases from V and 5 bases from J, with 10 bases in between. This CDR3 spans 14 amino acids. The CDR3 spells CASSLTQGTGELFF. The CDR3 DNA sequence: TGTGCCAGCAGCTTAACTCAGGGGACCGGGGAGCTGTTTTTT. The variable domain in full, completed from reference TRBV5-6 and TRBJ2-2, reads DAGVTQSPTHLIKTRGQQVTLRCSPKSGHDTVSWYQQALGQGPQFIFQYYEEEERQRGNFPDRFSGHQFPNYSSELNVNALLLGDSALYLCASSLTQGTGELFFGEGSRLTVL.

This clone was counted a few times. Other DNA sequences of this sample code for an identical CDR3. The chain recombines TRBV6-5 with TRBJ2-7; a weak D match, TRBD2 (6 bases). V lost 8 bases and J 3 bases, leaving 8 bases between the germline ends. The CDR3 is 11 residues long. Germline V CDR1 and CDR2: MNHEY, SVGAGI. The CDR3 loop reads CASGGSYEQYF. The CDR3 DNA reads as TGTGCCAGCGGGGGGAGCTACGAGCAGTACTTC.

The rearrangement joins TRBV30 to TRBJ2-7, with a tentative D call TRBD1 (5 bases). With 0 bases removed from V and 7 bases from J, the gap between germline ends came to 13 bases. CDR1 is GTSNPN, CDR2 SVGIG, per germline (reference sequence). CDR3 length: 13 residues. CDR3 loop: CAWSVPGSWEQYF. The CDR3, as DNA: TGTGCCTGGAGTGTACCAGGGTCGTGGGAGCAGTACTTC.

This clone was observed a handful of times. The chain employs TRBV3-1 (or the pseudogene TRBV3-2) and TRBJ1-2; TRBD1 matches 7 bases. Germline trimming cut 2 bases from V and 2 bases from J; bases unmatched to any gene: 8. Germline loops: CDR1 LGHDT, CDR2 YNNKEL (reference sequence). The CDR3 length is 16 residues. This CDR3 is CASSQRSAGGNYGYTF. The DNA of the CDR3 is TGTGCCAGCAGCCAAAGGTCGGCAGGGGGGAACTATGGCTACACCTTC.

Only one count was recorded for this clone. This chain uses TRBV5-1 with TRBJ2-7; 8 bases fit TRBD2. The trim removed 2 bases at V and 6 bases at J, leaving 7 bases unmatched. This CDR3 is built from 14 residues. The germline V gene encodes CDR1 SGHRS and CDR2 YFSETQ. This CDR3 reads CASSFGRAVTEQYF. The CDR3 nucleotides read TGCGCCAGCAGCTTCGGGAGGGCTGTTACCGAGCAGTACTTC.

The chain links TRBV2 to TRBJ2-7; D is perhaps TRBD1 (6 bases). CDR1 and CDR2 (germline): SNHLY, FYNNEI. Trimming cost V 7 bases and J 4 bases, with 14 bases left between them. This CDR3 has 13 residues. The CDR3 coding sequence is TGTGCCAGCAAACCAGGGGTTGTGTACGAGCAGTACTTC. Translation: CASKPGVVYEQYF.

The V and J genes are TRBV2 and TRBJ1-2; 7 nucleotides line up with TRBD1. Germline trimming cut 6 bases from V and 7 bases from J; bases unmatched to any gene: 14. Germline loops: CDR1 SNHLY, CDR2 FYNNEI. The CDR3 has 15 residues. The CDR3 region has the DNA TGTGCCAGCAGAACAGGGGAAGATTTCATAAGTGGCTACACCTTC. Amino acids: CASRTGEDFISGYTF.

This clone came up once. The rearrangement joins TRBV5-1 to TRBJ2-2; TRBD1 matches 9 bases. CDR1 SGHRS and CDR2 YFSETQ come from the germline V gene. With 4 bases clipped from V and 5 bases from J, the junction kept 6 bases outside the gene matches. The CDR3 loop spans 15 amino acids. CDR3: CASSPRQGETGELFF. The CDR3 bases are TGCGCCAGCAGCCCACGACAGGGGGAAACCGGGGAGCTGTTTTTT.

This sequence joins TRBV3-1 (or the pseudogene TRBV3-2) and TRBJ2-3, with D tentatively TRBD2 (5 bases). V was clipped by 4 bases and J by 0 bases, with 14 bases between them. Germline V gene sequence: CDR1 LGHDT, CDR2 YNNKEL (reference sequence). The length of the CDR3 is 16 residues. The CDR3 region is CASSPRNGISTDTQYF. DNA of the CDR3: TGTGCCAGCAGCCCACGAAACGGGATTAGCACAGATACGCAGTATTTT.

V gene TRBV9 combines with J gene TRBJ2-1, with 10 bases fitting TRBD2. J gave up 4 bases and V 2 bases, and 3 bases lay outside the gene matches. Germline CDR1 is SGDLS and CDR2 is YYNGEE. CDR3 length: 15 amino acids. CDR3 bases: TGTGCCAGCAGCGTTGGACTAGCGGAATACAATGAGCAGTTCTTC. Its translation is CASSVGLAEYNEQFF.

The chain carries TRBV6-1 and TRBJ1-5, with 8 bases lining up with TRBD1. Germline assignment: CDR1 MNHNS and CDR2 SASEGT. V gave up 4 bases and J gave up 4 bases; unmatched junction bases: 9. This CDR3 is built from 16 residues. CDR3 in DNA: TGTGCCAGCAGTGCATCCACAGGGGGTGCGAATCAGCCCCAGCATTTT. The encoded protein is CASSASTGGANQPQHF.

The CDR3 DNA reads as TGTGCCAGCAGCGCCGGGTCAAGCTCTGGAAACACCATATATTTT. Translating it yields CASSAGSSSGNTIYF. This chain uses TRBV9 with TRBJ1-3; D gene ambiguous. Trimming removed 3 bases at V and 0 bases at J, with 10 bases between. The CDR3 consists of 15 residues. Germline CDR1 and CDR2: SGDLS and YYNGEE.

This chain connects TRBV6-4 to TRBJ2-1; 9 positions match TRBD2. CDR3 length: 15 amino acids. Germline CDR1 reads MRHNA; CDR2 reads SNTAGT. Unmatched junction bases numbered 5, after V lost 5 bases and J lost 3 bases. The CDR3 bases are TGTGCCAGCAGTCCACGTAGCGGGAGCTACAATGAGCAGTTCTTC. It translates to CASSPRSGSYNEQFF.

The chain recombines TRBV29-1 with TRBJ2-1; 8 bases are a match to TRBD2. The CDR3 has 15 amino acids. After removal of 1 base from V and 5 bases from J, the junction contained 7 bases not matched to a gene. The germline gives CDR1 SQVTM, CDR2 ANQGSEA. CDR3 DNA: TGCAGCGTTGAAGGAGGGCTACTAGCGGACAATGAGCAGTTCTTC. Translated: CSVEGGLLADNEQFF.

This clone was seen a handful of times. The CDR3 sequence: CSVANRAPNTEAFF. CDR3 nucleotide sequence: TGCAGCGTTGCTAACAGGGCCCCGAACACTGAAGCTTTCTTT. This chain uses TRBV29-1 with TRBJ1-1, with D maybe TRBD1 (6 bases). CDR1 and CDR2 (germline): SQVTM, ANQGSEA. The CDR3 covers 14 residues. The V end lost 4 bases, the J end lost 1 base, and 13 bases lay between the germline ends.